This T cell receptor beta chain derives from a study of graft-versus-host responses after intestinal transplantation. Broader study findings: GvH clones turned up in recipient marrow; some had shown up first in ileum or blood.

V was trimmed by 4 bases and J by 1 base, leaving 7 bases between them. The germline CDR1 and CDR2 sequences are MGHRA and YSYEKL. The CDR3 length is 13 residues. Profiled with immunoSEQ multiplex PCR; TCRdb holds only in-frame clones, not every one. The sample consists of 77,000 or so clones, around 92% of them appearing once. Note on this clone: Its antigen is still unknown.

Here the sequenced sample was PBMCs, taken 98 days after intestinal transplantation. The J gene is TRBJ1-1, the V gene TRBV4-1, with D possibly TRBD1 on 6 matching bases. The sequence was obtained from a human patient who received an intestinal transplant, so some T cells may come from the graft donor. In DNA, the CDR3 is TGCGCCAGCAGCCCGACAGGGAACACTGAAGCTTTCTTT. Its protein product is CASSPTGNTEAFF.